One and the same sample provided the 11 T cell receptor beta chains below, sequenced in a study of T cell responses to AZD1222 COVID-19 vaccine. Profiling relied on immunoSEQ multiplex PCR, and the TCRdb table lists in-frame clones only, not all of them. The repertoire has over 120,000 clones, under 95% of them found once; the top ten carry over 7.5%. Sequenced here: peripheral blood, sampled on day 0 of AZD1222 vaccination. These receptors were obtained from an adult in good health.

This chain joins TRBV3-1 (or the pseudogene TRBV3-2) and TRBJ2-5; D is unclear. This CDR3 has 15 amino acids. Trimming cost V 1 base and J 5 bases, with 14 bases left between them. CDR1 is LGHDT and CDR2 is YNNKEL in the germline V gene (reference sequence). The CDR3 sequence: CASSQVSKGMETQYF. The CDR3 DNA follows: TGTGCCAGCAGCCAAGTTTCTAAGGGAATGGAGACCCAGTACTTC.

The chain combines TRBV4-3 with TRBJ1-2; 8 bases fit TRBD1. CDR1 and CDR2 (germline): LGHNA, YSLEER. The J segment lost 5 bases and the V segment lost 2 bases, leaving 7 bases of the junction unmatched. The CDR3 is 15 residues long. CDR3 amino acids: CASSQLTGGPYGYTF. The CDR3 nucleotides read TGCGCCAGCAGCCAACTCACAGGGGGTCCTTATGGCTACACCTTC.

This chain connects TRBV19 to TRBJ1-2; no reliable D call. From germline, CDR1 is LNHDA and CDR2 SQIVND (reference sequence). Trimming took 5 bases from V and 4 from J, leaving 14 bases between them. This CDR3 spans 14 amino acids. CDR3 bases: TGTGCCAGTAGTTTAGGCCAGAACCTCTATGGCTACACCTTC. This codes for CASSLGQNLYGYTF.

The chain employs TRBV5-4 and TRBJ1-2; D is undetermined. Germline V lookup: CDR1 SGHNT, CDR2 YYREEE (reference sequence). V dropped 0 bases and J dropped 6 bases, with 18 bases sitting between them. The CDR3 has 16 residues. The CDR3 nucleotides are TGTGCCAGCAGCTTGGAATGGGCAACTCCGTCGAATGGCTACACCTTC. Translating gives CASSLEWATPSNGYTF.

This clone was detected once. The chain couples TRBV2 to TRBJ2-1; 9 nucleotides line up with TRBD1. This CDR3 spans 17 amino acids. In germline, CDR1 is SNHLY, CDR2 FYNNEI. With V trimmed by 6 bases and J by 4 bases, 13 bases remained unmatched. CDR3 in amino acids: CASRARSLTGGYNEQFF. The DNA of the CDR3 is TGTGCCAGCAGGGCACGATCCTTGACAGGGGGATACAATGAGCAGTTCTTC. Drawing the rest from reference TRBV2 and TRBJ2-1, the complete variable domain is EPEVTQTPSHQVTQMGQEVILRCVPISNHLYFYWYRQILGQKVEFLVSFYNNEISEKSEIFDDQFSVERPDGSNFTLKIRSTKLEDSAMYFCASRARSLTGGYNEQFFGPGTRLTVL.

This clone is a singleton in its sample. The genes are TRBV9 and TRBJ2-1; D is perhaps TRBD1 (5 bases). Germline V gene sequence: CDR1 SGDLS, CDR2 YYNGEE. The CDR3 sequence is 17 residues long. The V and J ends lost 4 bases and 5 bases respectively, with 22 bases between them. The CDR3 nucleotides read TGTGCCAGCAGCCGATCCACCTGGACGGACAAGGACAATGAGCAGTTCTTC. It codes for CASSRSTWTDKDNEQFF.

The genes are TRBV28 and TRBJ2-5, with D perhaps TRBD1 (6 bases). The CDR3 has 14 residues. CDR1 and CDR2 from the germline V gene are MDHEN and SYDVKM. The ends were cut back, 5 bases at V and 4 bases at J, with 14 bases in the middle. This chain's CDR3 is CASSTRRGGETQYF. CDR3 DNA: TGTGCCAGCAGTACGCGACGAGGGGGAGAGACCCAGTACTTC.

The rearrangement uses TRBV3-1 (or the pseudogene TRBV3-2) and TRBJ1-3; TRBD1 agrees at 9 bases. Trimming at V came to 4 bases and at J to 5 bases, leaving 3 bases not matched to a gene. The germline V gene has CDR1 LGHDT and CDR2 YNNKEL (reference sequence). The CDR3 is made up of 14 amino acids. In DNA, the CDR3 is TGTGCCAGCAGCCGGGGACAGGGCAGAAACACCATATATTTT. Translated: CASSRGQGRNTIYF.

V usage is TRBV28 and J usage is TRBJ1-5; maybe TRBD1 (5 bases). Germline values: CDR1 MDHEN, CDR2 SYDVKM. Trimming pared 5 bases from V and 8 bases from J, leaving 13 bases between. This CDR3 spans 13 amino acids. The CDR3 sequence is CASSRTQGKPQHF. DNA for the CDR3: TGTGCCAGCAGTCGAACCCAGGGTAAGCCCCAGCATTTT.

The chain is built from TRBV18 and TRBJ1-6; 7 bases match TRBD1. This CDR3 comprises 14 residues. Trimming at V came to 6 bases and at J to 6 bases, leaving 5 bases not matched to a gene. Germline loops: CDR1 KGHSH, CDR2 LQKENI. CDR3 residues: CASSRTGINSPLHF. The CDR3 DNA sequence: TGTGCCAGCTCCAGGACAGGAATTAATTCACCCCTCCACTTT.

The chain employs TRBV3-1 (or the pseudogene TRBV3-2) and TRBJ1-1, with 9 positions matching TRBD1. V lost 1 base to trimming and J lost 6 bases; unmatched junction nucleotides: 9. The CDR3 is 16 residues long. From germline, CDR1 is LGHDT and CDR2 YNNKEL (reference sequence). The CDR3 DNA reads TGTGCCAGCAGCCAAGCCTTCGGGACAGGGTTTTCTGAAGCTTTCTTT. It yields the protein CASSQAFGTGFSEAFF.